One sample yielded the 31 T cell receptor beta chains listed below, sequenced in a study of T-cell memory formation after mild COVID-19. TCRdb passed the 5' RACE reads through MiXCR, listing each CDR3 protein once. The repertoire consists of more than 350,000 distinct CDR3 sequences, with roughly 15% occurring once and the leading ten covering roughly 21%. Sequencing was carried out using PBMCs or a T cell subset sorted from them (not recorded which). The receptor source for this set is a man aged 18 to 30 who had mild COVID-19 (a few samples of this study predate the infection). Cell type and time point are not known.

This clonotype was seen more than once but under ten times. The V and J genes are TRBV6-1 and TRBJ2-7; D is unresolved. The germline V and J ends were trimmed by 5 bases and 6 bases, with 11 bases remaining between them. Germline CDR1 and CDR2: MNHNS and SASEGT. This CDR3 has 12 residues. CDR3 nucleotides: TGTGCCAGCAGTTTCTCCGACCGCGAGCAGTACGTC. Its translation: CASSFSDREQYV.

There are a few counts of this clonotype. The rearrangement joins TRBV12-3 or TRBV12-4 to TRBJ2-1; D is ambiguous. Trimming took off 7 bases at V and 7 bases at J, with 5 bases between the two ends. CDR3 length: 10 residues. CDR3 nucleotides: TGTGCCAGCACGTCGAATGAGCAGTTCTTC. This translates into CASTSNEQFF.

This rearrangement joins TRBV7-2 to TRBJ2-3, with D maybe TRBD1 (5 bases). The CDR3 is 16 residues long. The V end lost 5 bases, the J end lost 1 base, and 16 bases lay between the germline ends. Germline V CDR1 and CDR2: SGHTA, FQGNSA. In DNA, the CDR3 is TGTGCCAGCAGCACAACTCGACAGAAACGCACAGATACGCAGTATTTT. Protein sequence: CASSTTRQKRTDTQYF.

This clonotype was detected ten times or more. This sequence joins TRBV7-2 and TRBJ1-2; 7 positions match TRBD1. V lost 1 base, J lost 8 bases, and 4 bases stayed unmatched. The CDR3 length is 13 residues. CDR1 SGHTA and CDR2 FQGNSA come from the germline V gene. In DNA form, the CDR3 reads TGTGCCAGCAGCTTAGAGGGGGCCAGGGGCTACACCTTC. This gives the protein CASSLEGARGYTF. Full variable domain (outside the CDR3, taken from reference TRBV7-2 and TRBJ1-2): GAGVSQSPSNKVTEKGKDVELRCDPISGHTALYWYRQSLGQGLEFLIYFQGNSAPDKSGLPSDRFSAERTGGSVSTLTIQRTQQEDSAVYLCASSLEGARGYTFGSGTRLTVV.

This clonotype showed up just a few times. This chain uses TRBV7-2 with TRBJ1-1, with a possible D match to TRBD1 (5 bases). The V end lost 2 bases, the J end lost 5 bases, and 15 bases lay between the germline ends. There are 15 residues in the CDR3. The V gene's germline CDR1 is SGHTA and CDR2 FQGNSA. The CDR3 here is CASSLLGAGETEAFF. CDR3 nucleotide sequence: TGTGCCAGCAGCTTACTAGGGGCTGGGGAAACTGAAGCTTTCTTT.

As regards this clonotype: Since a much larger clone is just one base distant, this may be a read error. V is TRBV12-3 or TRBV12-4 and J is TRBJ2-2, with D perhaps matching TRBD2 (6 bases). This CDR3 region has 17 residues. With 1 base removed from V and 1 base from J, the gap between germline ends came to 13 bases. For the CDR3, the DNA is TGTGCCAGCAGTTTAGAGCGGGCGGGATGGAACACCGGGGAGCTGTTTTTT. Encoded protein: CASSLERAGWNTGELFF.

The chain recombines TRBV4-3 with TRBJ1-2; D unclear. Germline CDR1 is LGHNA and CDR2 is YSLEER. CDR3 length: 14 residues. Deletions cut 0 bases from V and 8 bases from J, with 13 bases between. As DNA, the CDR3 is TGCGCCAGCAGCCAAGATGGCCGGGAGGAGGGCTACACCTTC. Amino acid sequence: CASSQDGREEGYTF.

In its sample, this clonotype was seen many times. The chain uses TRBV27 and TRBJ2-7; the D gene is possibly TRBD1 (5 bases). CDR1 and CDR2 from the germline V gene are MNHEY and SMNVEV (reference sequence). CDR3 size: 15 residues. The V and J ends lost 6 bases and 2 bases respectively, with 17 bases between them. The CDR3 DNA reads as TGTGCCAGCAGCCCCAGGGCAGGCAGTCCCTACGAGCAGTACGTC. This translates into CASSPRAGSPYEQYV.

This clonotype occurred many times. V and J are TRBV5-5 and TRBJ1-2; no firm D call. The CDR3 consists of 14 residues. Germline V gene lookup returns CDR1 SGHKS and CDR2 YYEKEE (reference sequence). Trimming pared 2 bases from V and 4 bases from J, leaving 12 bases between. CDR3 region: CASSLVWTSYGYTF. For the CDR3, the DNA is TGTGCCAGCAGCTTAGTTTGGACGAGCTATGGCTACACCTTC. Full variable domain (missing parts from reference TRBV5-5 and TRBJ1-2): DAGVTQSPTHLIKTRGQQVTLRCSPISGHKSVSWYQQVLGQGPQFIFQYYEKEERGRGNFPDRFSARQFPNYSSELNVNALLLGDSALYLCASSLVWTSYGYTFGSGTRLTVV.

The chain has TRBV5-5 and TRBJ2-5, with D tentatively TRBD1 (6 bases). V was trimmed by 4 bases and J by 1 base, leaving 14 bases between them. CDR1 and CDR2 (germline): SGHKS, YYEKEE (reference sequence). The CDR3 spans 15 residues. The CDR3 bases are TGTGCCAGCAGCCTGGACACAGGGATCCAAGAGACCCAGTACTTC. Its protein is CASSLDTGIQETQYF.

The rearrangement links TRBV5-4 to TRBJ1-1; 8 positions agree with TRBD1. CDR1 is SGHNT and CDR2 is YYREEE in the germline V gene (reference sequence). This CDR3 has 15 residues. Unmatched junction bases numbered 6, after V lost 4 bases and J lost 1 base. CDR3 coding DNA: TGTGCCAGCAGCCCTCGGACAGGGAAGAACACTGAAGCTTTCTTT. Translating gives CASSPRTGKNTEAFF.

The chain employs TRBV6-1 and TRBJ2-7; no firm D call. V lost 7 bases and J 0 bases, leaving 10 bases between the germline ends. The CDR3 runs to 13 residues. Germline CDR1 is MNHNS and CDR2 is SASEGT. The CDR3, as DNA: TGTGCCAGCATGCGGCCTGGCTCCTACGAGCAGTACTTC. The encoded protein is CASMRPGSYEQYF.

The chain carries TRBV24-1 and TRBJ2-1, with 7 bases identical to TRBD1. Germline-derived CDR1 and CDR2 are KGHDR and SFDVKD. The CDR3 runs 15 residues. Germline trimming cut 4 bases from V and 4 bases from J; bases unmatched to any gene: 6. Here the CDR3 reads CATSDSGTDYNEQFF. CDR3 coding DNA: TGTGCCACCAGTGACTCCGGGACAGATTACAATGAGCAGTTCTTC.

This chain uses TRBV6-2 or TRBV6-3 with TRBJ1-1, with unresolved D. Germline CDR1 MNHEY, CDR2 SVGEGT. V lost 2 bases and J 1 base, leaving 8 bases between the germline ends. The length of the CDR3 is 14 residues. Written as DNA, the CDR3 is TGTGCCAGCAGTTACCTATGGGAGAACACTGAAGCTTTCTTT. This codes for CASSYLWENTEAFF.

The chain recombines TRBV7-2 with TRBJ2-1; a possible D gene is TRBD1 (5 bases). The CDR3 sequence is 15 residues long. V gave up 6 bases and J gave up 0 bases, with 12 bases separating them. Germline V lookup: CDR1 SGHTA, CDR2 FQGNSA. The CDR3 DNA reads TGTGCCAGCAGTAGTCAGGGCTACTCCTACAATGAGCAGTTCTTC. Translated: CASSSQGYSYNEQFF.

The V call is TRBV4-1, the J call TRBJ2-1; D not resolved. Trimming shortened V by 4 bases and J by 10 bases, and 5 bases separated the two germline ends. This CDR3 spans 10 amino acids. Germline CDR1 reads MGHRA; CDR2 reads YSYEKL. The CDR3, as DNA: TGCGCCAGCAGCCCCCCCGAGCAGTTCTTC. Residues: CASSPPEQFF.

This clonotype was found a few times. The CDR3 sequence: CASSAGQGTSYEQYF. DNA for the CDR3: TGTGCCAGCAGCGCCGGACAGGGTACCTCCTACGAGCAGTACTTC. The V and J genes are TRBV7-2 and TRBJ2-7; 8 bases fit TRBD1. The germline V gene has CDR1 SGHTA and CDR2 FQGNSA. Trimming removed 5 bases from V and 0 bases from J; junction bases left unmatched: 6. This CDR3 comprises 15 residues.

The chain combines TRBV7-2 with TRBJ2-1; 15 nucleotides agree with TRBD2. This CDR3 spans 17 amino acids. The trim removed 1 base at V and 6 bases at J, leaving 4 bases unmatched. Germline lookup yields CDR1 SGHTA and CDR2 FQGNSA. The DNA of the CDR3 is TGTGCCAGCAGCTTAGGGACTAGCGGGGGGGGCCTCAATGAGCAGTTCTTC. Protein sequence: CASSLGTSGGGLNEQFF.

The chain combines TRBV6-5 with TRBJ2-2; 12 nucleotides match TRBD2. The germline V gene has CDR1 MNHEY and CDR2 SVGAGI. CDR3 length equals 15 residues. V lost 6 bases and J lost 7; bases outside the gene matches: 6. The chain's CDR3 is CASSLAGGLIGELFF. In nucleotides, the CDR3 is TGTGCCAGCAGCCTAGCGGGGGGGCTTATCGGGGAGCTGTTTTTT.

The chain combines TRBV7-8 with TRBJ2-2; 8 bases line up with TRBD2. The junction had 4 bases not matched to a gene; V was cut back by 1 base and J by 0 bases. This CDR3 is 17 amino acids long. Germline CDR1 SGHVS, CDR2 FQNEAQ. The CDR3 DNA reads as TGTGCCAGCAGCTTAGTCGCGGGGGGTACGAACACCGGGGAGCTGTTTTTT. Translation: CASSLVAGGTNTGELFF.

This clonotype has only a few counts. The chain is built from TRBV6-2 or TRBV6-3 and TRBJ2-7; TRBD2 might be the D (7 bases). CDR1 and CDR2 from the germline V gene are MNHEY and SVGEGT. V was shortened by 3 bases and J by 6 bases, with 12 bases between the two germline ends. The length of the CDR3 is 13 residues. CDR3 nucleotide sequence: TGTGCCAGCAGTTATATCGGGGGGCTCGAGCAGTACTTC. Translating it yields CASSYIGGLEQYF.

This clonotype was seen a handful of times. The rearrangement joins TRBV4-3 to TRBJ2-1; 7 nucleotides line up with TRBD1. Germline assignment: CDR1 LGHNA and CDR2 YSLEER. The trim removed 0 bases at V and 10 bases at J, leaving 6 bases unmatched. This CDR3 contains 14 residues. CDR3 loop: CASSQDPRGREQFF. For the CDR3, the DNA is TGCGCCAGCAGCCAAGACCCGAGGGGGCGAGAGCAGTTCTTC.

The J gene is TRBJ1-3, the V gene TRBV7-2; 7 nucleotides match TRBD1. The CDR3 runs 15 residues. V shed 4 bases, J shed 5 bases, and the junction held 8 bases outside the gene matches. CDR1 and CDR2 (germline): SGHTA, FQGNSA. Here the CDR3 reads CASSSTRQGRNTIYF. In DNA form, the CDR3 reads TGTGCCAGCAGCTCCACCCGACAGGGAAGAAACACCATATATTTT.

CDR3 nucleotides: TGCAGGGCCCACCCCCAACTTGGGGACCCTGAAGCTTTCTTT. It encodes CRAHPQLGDPEAFF. The rearrangement uses TRBV20-1 and TRBJ1-1, with D possibly matching TRBD1 (5 bases). Germline V lookup: CDR1 DFQATT, CDR2 SNEGSKA (reference sequence). The CDR3 consists of 14 residues.

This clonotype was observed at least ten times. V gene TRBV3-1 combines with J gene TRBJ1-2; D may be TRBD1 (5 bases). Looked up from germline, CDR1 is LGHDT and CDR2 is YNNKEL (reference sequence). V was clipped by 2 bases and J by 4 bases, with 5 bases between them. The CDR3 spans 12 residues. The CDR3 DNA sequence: TGTGCCAGCAGCCAACAGGGCTATGGCTACACCTTC. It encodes CASSQQGYGYTF.

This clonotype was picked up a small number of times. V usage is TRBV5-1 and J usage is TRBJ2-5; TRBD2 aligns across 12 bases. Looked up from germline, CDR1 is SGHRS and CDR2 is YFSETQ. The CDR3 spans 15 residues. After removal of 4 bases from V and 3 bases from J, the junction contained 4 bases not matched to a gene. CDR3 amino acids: CASSRTSGNKETQYF. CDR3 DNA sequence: TGCGCCAGCAGCAGGACTAGCGGGAATAAAGAGACCCAGTACTTC.

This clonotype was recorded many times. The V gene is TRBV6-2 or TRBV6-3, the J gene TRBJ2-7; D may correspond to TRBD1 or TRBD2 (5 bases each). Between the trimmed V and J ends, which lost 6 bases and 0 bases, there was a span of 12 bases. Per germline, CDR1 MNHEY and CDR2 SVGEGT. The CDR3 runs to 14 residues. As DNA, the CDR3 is TGTGCCAGCAGGGGGACGGAGAGCTCCTACGAGCAGTACTTC. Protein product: CASRGTESSYEQYF.

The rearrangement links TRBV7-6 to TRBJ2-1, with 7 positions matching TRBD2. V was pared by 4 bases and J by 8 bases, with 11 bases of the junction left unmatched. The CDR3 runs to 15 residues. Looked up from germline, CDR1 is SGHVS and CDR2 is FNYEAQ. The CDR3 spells CASSSSGGVGYEQFF. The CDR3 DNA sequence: TGTGCCAGCAGCTCCTCTGGGGGGGTAGGCTATGAGCAGTTCTTC.

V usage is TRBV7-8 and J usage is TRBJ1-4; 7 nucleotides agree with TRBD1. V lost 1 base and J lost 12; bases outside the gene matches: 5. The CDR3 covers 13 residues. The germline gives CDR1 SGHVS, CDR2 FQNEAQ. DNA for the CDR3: TGTGCCAGCAGCTTAGTGGGGCAGGGGGAACTGTTTTTT. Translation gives CASSLVGQGELFF.

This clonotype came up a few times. The CDR3 DNA reads TGTGCCAGCAGCGCTCTGCTAGCGACTAGCACAGATACGCAGTATTTT. It encodes CASSALLATSTDTQYF. The chain carries TRBV2 and TRBJ2-3; D is possibly TRBD2 (6 bases). Between the trimmed V and J ends, which lost 6 bases and 0 bases, there was a span of 16 bases. This CDR3 region has 16 residues. Looked up from germline, CDR1 is SNHLY and CDR2 is FYNNEI.

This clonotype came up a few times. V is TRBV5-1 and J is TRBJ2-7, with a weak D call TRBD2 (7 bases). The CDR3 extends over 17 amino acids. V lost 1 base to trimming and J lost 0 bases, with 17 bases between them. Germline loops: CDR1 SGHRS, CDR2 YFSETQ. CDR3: CASSLWGGGPFSYEQYF. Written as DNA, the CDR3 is TGCGCCAGCAGCTTGTGGGGAGGGGGTCCCTTCTCCTACGAGCAGTACTTC.